This entry lists 8 T cell receptor beta chains sequenced from one sample in a study of CD8 T cells in Susac syndrome. With random hexamers, reverse transcription was performed on about 0.5 to 1 ug of RNA. TCRdb processed the immunoSEQ multiplex PCR reads anew with MiXCR; each CDR3 protein has one entry. Of about 190,000 distinct CDR3 sequences detected, approximately 96% appear once; the ten largest clones hold roughly 0.098%. Sequencing was done on a sample of CD4+ T cells from PBMCs. Every receptor here comes from a human donor with Susac syndrome.

This chain links TRBV7-6 with TRBJ2-3; 10 nucleotides align to TRBD2. The CDR3 is 15 residues long. Germline CDR1 reads SGHVS; CDR2 reads FNYEAQ. V trimming: 2 bases; J trimming: 2 bases; junction bases outside the gene matches: 1. The CDR3 loop is CASSLSGGATDTQYF. The CDR3 DNA is TGTGCCAGCAGCTTAAGCGGGGGGGCCACAGATACGCAGTATTTT.

The rearrangement joins TRBV29-1 to TRBJ1-3; 7 bases are shared with TRBD1. The CDR3 has 13 residues. Trimming took 6 bases from V and 0 from J; bases not matched to a gene: 2. Germline V gene data show CDR1 as SQVTM and CDR2 as ANQGSEA. The CDR3 sequence is CSVEGASGNTIYF. The CDR3 DNA follows: TGCAGCGTCGAGGGGGCCTCTGGAAACACCATATATTTT.

This chain's CDR3 is CASSLFPDRIYNEQFF. In DNA, the CDR3 is TGTGCCAGCAGTTTATTTCCGGACAGAATCTACAATGAGCAGTTCTTC. The chain carries TRBV27 and TRBJ2-1; possible D gene TRBD1, 6 bases. V lost 1 base, J lost 3 bases, and 13 bases lay in between. This CDR3 comprises 16 residues. Germline assignment: CDR1 MNHEY and CDR2 SMNVEV (reference sequence).

The genes are TRBV6-5 and TRBJ1-4; D is unclear. V was cut by 6 bases and J by 10 bases, with 9 bases left in between. The CDR3 spans 11 residues. Germline CDR1 is MNHEY and CDR2 is SVGAGI. CDR3 loop: CASRGDAKLFF. In DNA form, the CDR3 reads TGTGCCAGCAGGGGAGACGCAAAACTGTTTTTT.

This clonotype has a single count. The chain uses TRBV4-1 and TRBJ2-7; D remains unclear. This CDR3 comprises 12 residues. In germline, CDR1 is MGHRA, CDR2 YSYEKL. The V end lost 5 bases, the J end lost 5 bases, and 10 bases lay between the germline ends. The chain's CDR3 is CASSSLRHEQYF. In DNA form, the CDR3 reads TGCGCCAGCAGCTCCCTTAGACACGAGCAGTACTTC.

The chain uses TRBV9 and TRBJ2-1, with 9 nucleotides matching TRBD2. The CDR3 contains 15 residues. Germline-derived CDR1 and CDR2 are SGDLS and YYNGEE. Trimming at V came to 0 bases and at J to 7 bases, leaving 5 bases not matched to a gene. CDR3 in DNA: TGTGCCAGCAGCGTAGGGCGGGGGGGCTGGAATGAGCAGTTCTTC. This sequence encodes CASSVGRGGWNEQFF.

The genes are TRBV6-5 and TRBJ2-7, with unresolved D. Germline CDR1 reads MNHEY; CDR2 reads SVGAGI. CDR3 length: 13 residues. Trimming removed 6 bases at V and 1 base at J, with 10 bases between. This CDR3 reads CASSQQFSYEQYF. CDR3 in DNA: TGTGCCAGCAGCCAACAGTTTTCCTACGAGCAGTACTTC.

The chain carries TRBV6-5 and TRBJ2-5; 9 nucleotides match TRBD1. Germline values: CDR1 MNHEY, CDR2 SVGAGI. Unmatched junction bases numbered 3, after V lost 1 base and J lost 3 bases. The CDR3 runs 15 residues. CDR3 in DNA: TGTGCCAGCAGTTACTTGGGACAGGGAAAAGAGACCCAGTACTTC. Translated, it gives CASSYLGQGKETQYF.